The 3 T cell receptor beta chains in this list originate from one sample, sequenced in a study of early T cells in non-severe SARS-CoV-2 infection. MiXCR, run by TCRdb on the 5' RACE reads, gives a single entry per CDR3 protein. This sample has about 80,000 distinct CDR3 sequences, with around 5% found just once. Specimen: whole blood, collected at baseline. The receptors were gathered from an adult who was a healthcare worker with PCR-confirmed SARS-CoV-2 infection or an uninfected control (not recorded which).

This clonotype was seen only a few times. The V gene is TRBV7-8, the J gene TRBJ1-2; 7 nucleotides line up with TRBD1. CDR3 length: 14 residues. The ends lost 5 bases at V and 4 bases at J; junction bases unmatched: 7. Germline CDR1 is SGHVS and CDR2 is FQNEAQ. The CDR3 DNA reads TGTGCCAGCAGCGCGTCTTGGGACAGCTATGGCTACACCTTC. Its protein product is CASSASWDSYGYTF.

This clonotype was seen ten or more times. V and J are TRBV10-3 and TRBJ2-7; 8 bases map to TRBD2. Trimming took 0 bases from V and 2 from J; bases not matched to a gene: 3. The CDR3 consists of 15 residues. CDR1 and CDR2 (germline): ENHRY, SYGVKD. The DNA for the CDR3 is TGTGCCATCAGTGAGTCTAGCGGGAACCCCTACGAGCAGTACTTC. Protein: CAISESSGNPYEQYF.

This clonotype was seen a few times. The V call is TRBV21-1, the J call TRBJ2-3; the DNA was not used to check the table's D call, TRBD1. TRBV21-1 is labeled a pseudogene. The CDR3 is made up of 17 amino acids. CDR3 DNA sequence: TGTGCCAGCAGCAAAGCAGGGGCGACAGGGGATGAAGATACGCAGTATTTT. It is translated as CASSKAGATGDEDTQYF.